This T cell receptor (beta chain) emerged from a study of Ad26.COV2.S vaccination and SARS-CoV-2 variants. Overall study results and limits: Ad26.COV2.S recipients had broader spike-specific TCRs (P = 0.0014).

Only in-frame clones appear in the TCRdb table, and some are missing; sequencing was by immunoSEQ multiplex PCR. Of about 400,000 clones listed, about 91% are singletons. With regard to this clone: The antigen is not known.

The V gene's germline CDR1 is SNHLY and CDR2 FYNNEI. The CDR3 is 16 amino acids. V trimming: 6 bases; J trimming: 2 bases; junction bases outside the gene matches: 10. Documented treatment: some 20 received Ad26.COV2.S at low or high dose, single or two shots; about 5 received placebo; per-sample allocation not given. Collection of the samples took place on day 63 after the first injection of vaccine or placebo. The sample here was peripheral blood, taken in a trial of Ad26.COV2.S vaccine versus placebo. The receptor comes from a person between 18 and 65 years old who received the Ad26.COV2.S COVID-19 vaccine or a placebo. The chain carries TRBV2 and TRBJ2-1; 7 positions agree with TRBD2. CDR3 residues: CASRATSRKTYNEQFF. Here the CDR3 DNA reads TGTGCCAGCAGAGCGACTAGCCGCAAGACCTACAATGAGCAGTTCTTC. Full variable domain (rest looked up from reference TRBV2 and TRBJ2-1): EPEVTQTPSHQVTQMGQEVILRCVPISNHLYFYWYRQILGQKVEFLVSFYNNEISEKSEIFDDQFSVERPDGSNFTLKIRSTKLEDSAMYFCASRATSRKTYNEQFFGPGTRLTVL.